This TCR beta chain emerged from a study of T cell repertoires in cytomegalovirus infection. Using its own MiXCR run on the reads, TCRdb lists one record per CDR3 protein. Of about 200,000 distinct CDR3 sequences listed, roughly 9.8% are singletons. Whole-study results and caveats: Ex vivo, HLA-C-restricted CMV-specific TCR beta clonotypes prevailed over the rest of the response.

Germline CDR1 is SNHLY and CDR2 is FYNNEI. The CDR3 totals 16 residues. The junction had 11 bases not matched to a gene; V was cut back by 7 bases and J by 3 bases. Of note for this clonotype: Its antigen is as yet unknown.

The gene calls are TRBV2 and TRBJ1-4, with 7 bases matching TRBD1. Specimen: PBMCs. This clonotype was obtained from a human donor in good health (CMV status not recorded). Some clones in this sample may be carry-over from other donors' samples. This CDR3 reads CASNPQGRGPNEKLFF. CDR3 coding DNA: TGTGCCAGCAACCCCCAGGGGAGGGGGCCTAATGAAAAACTGTTTTTT.